The following is a T cell receptor beta chain sequence with its context. This sample was included in a study of blood T cell repertoires in COVID-19. Across the study: Acute and convalescent COVID-19 specimens originated in the United States, Italy and Spain. Sample material is recorded as cDNA or gDNA derived from T cells, B-cell-depleted T cells, or PBMCs.

Original handling: From reference gene primer amplification, estimates of nucleated cell counts were derived. Only in-frame clones appear in the TCRdb table, and some are missing; sequencing was by immunoSEQ multiplex PCR. From that table come the V and J calls and clone size; the DNA was used to work out D and trimming. The sample comprises 65,000 to 90,000 clones, 86% of which are singletons, and 22% rests with the top ten. Germline V gives CDR1 DFQATT, CDR2 SNEGSKA (reference sequence). The length of the CDR3 is 14 residues. With 3 bases removed from V and 2 bases from J, the gap between germline ends came to 12 bases.

This sequence was found in a woman older than 75 in a cohort sampled during active or convalescent COVID-19. The sequencing sample was made of peripheral blood. This chain joins TRBV20-1 and TRBJ2-3, with D possibly TRBD2 on 5 matching bases. Here the CDR3 DNA reads TGCAGTGCTAGTGGACGGGATCTCACAGATACGCAGTATTTT. Translating gives CSASGRDLTDTQYF.